One sample yielded the 29 T cell receptor beta chains listed below, sequenced in a study of blood T cell repertoires in COVID-19. Method: immunoSEQ multiplex PCR; TCRdb's copy keeps in-frame clones and lacks some. The data show under 300,000 clones, approximately 79% seen once. Sequencing input: peripheral blood. The receptor set was obtained from a woman older than 75 with active or convalescent COVID-19.

The chain has TRBV18 and TRBJ2-5, with TRBD2 matching 10 bases. With 3 bases clipped from V and 1 base from J, the junction kept 2 bases outside the gene matches. Looked up from germline, CDR1 is KGHSH and CDR2 is LQKENI. This CDR3 has 15 amino acids. The CDR3 coding sequence is TGTGCCAGCTCACCGGGACTAGCGTTCCAAGAGACCCAGTACTTC. Its protein product is CASSPGLAFQETQYF.

The rearrangement uses TRBV6-1 and TRBJ1-3, with TRBD1 matching 8 bases. V was pared by 3 bases and J by 3 bases, with 10 bases of the junction left unmatched. Germline V gives CDR1 MNHNS, CDR2 SASEGT. The CDR3 has 17 residues. CDR3 region: CASSENVDRGFGNTIYF. The CDR3 nucleotides read TGTGCCAGCAGTGAGAATGTCGACAGGGGCTTTGGAAACACCATATATTTT.

The chain combines TRBV5-6 with TRBJ1-4; TRBD1 agrees at 7 bases. J was trimmed by 8 bases and V by 1 base; bases with no gene match: 11. Germline lookup yields CDR1 SGHDT and CDR2 YYEEEE. The CDR3 runs 16 residues. DNA of the CDR3: TGTGCCAGCAGCTTGCGGAGGTGGACAGGTCGGGAAAAACTGTTTTTT. Translating gives CASSLRRWTGREKLFF.

The V gene is TRBV19, the J gene TRBJ1-1; no clear D. This CDR3 contains 15 residues. Germline V gives CDR1 LNHDA, CDR2 SQIVND (reference sequence). Trimming stripped 2 bases from V and 4 bases from J, with 14 bases between. The CDR3 loop is CASSISPRDTTEAFF. The CDR3 region has the DNA TGTGCCAGTAGTATATCTCCTCGGGATACCACTGAAGCTTTCTTT. Full variable domain (outside the CDR3, taken from reference TRBV19 and TRBJ1-1): DGGITQSPKYLFRKEGQNVTLSCEQNLNHDAMYWYRQDPGQGLRLIYYSQIVNDFQKGDIAEGYSVSREKKESFPLTVTSAQKNPTAFYLCASSISPRDTTEAFFGQGTRLTVV.

The V and J genes are TRBV2 and TRBJ1-5; the match to TRBD1 covers 7 bases. The CDR3 has 14 residues. Per germline, CDR1 SNHLY and CDR2 FYNNEI. With 7 bases clipped from V and 6 bases from J, the junction kept 9 bases outside the gene matches. The CDR3 nucleotides are TGTGCCAGCACCGAACTGACAGGGCCTCAGCCCCAGCATTTT. The encoded protein is CASTELTGPQPQHF.

Points on this clone: Other DNA sequences from this sample encode an identical CDR3 as well. This chain joins TRBV5-1 and TRBJ1-4; D is possibly TRBD1 (5 bases). This CDR3 has 14 amino acids. The V gene lost 2 bases and the J gene lost 8 bases, with 13 bases spanning the gap. The germline CDR1 and CDR2 sequences are SGHRS and YFSETQ. CDR3 nucleotide sequence: TGCGCCAGCAGCTTAGGGCAGGGTTCAGAAAAACTGTTTTTT. Amino acids: CASSLGQGSEKLFF. The whole variable domain, filled in from reference TRBV5-1 and TRBJ1-4, reads KAGVTQTPRYLIKTRGQQVTLSCSPISGHRSVSWYQQTPGQGLQFLFEYFSETQRNKGNFPGRFSGRQFSNSRSEMNVSTLELGDSALYLCASSLGQGSEKLFFGSGTQLSVL.

Comment on this clone: At one boundary the junction diverges from the germline segment, which might be a read error. The genes are TRBV20-1 and TRBJ1-2, with 7 positions matching TRBD1. The CDR3 extends over 9 amino acids. Per germline, CDR1 DFQATT and CDR2 SNEGSKA (reference sequence). CDR3 in amino acids: CSAGWDRRF. The CDR3 coding sequence is TGCAGTGCTGGCTGGGACAGAAGGTTC.

This chain links TRBV6-1 with TRBJ2-5; TRBD1 agrees at 8 bases. Per germline, CDR1 MNHNS and CDR2 SASEGT. The CDR3 has 16 residues. The junction had 8 bases not matched to a gene; V was cut back by 0 bases and J by 5 bases. In nucleotides, the CDR3 is TGTGCCAGCAGTGAAGCAGCACGGACAGGGTTCGAGACCCAGTACTTC. Translated: CASSEAARTGFETQYF.

The genes are TRBV5-4 and TRBJ2-7, with TRBD1 identical over 7 bases. This CDR3 has 13 amino acids. Germline CDR1 SGHNT, CDR2 YYREEE (reference sequence). Trimming removed 0 bases from V and 6 bases from J; junction bases left unmatched: 3. The CDR3 DNA reads TGTGCCAGCAGCTTGGGACAGGGTCCCGAGCAGTACTTC. Its protein product is CASSLGQGPEQYF.

V and J are TRBV28 and TRBJ2-5, with D maybe TRBD1 (6 bases). CDR1 is MDHEN, CDR2 SYDVKM, per germline. V dropped 2 bases and J dropped 5 bases, with 9 bases sitting between them. The CDR3 runs 13 residues. CDR3 sequence (DNA): TGTGCCAGCAGTTTAGGGGGCGAGGAGACCCAGTACTTC. This codes for CASSLGGEETQYF.

This chain connects TRBV7-9 to TRBJ1-4; D is undetermined. Germline loops: CDR1 SEHNR, CDR2 FQNEAQ (reference sequence). V lost 2 bases and J 6 bases, leaving 13 bases between the germline ends. This CDR3 is built from 15 residues. This CDR3 reads CASSLSVGVDEKLFF. For the CDR3, the DNA is TGTGCCAGCAGCTTATCCGTGGGCGTGGATGAAAAACTGTTTTTT.

The chain links TRBV28 to TRBJ1-5; D remains ambiguous. V lost 6 bases and J lost 7, with 13 bases in between. Germline lookup yields CDR1 MDHEN and CDR2 SYDVKM. The CDR3 has 13 residues. The CDR3 loop reads CASSRGSRQPQHF. CDR3 in DNA: TGTGCCAGCAGCCGAGGGAGCAGACAGCCCCAGCATTTT.

The chain uses TRBV12-3 or TRBV12-4 and TRBJ1-2; D remains ambiguous. V was pared by 3 bases and J by 4 bases, with 6 bases between. The CDR3 extends over 12 amino acids. Here the CDR3 DNA reads TGTGCCAGCAGTTTGGTCAGCTATGGCTACACCTTC. Translating it yields CASSLVSYGYTF.

The CDR3 region has the DNA TGTGCCAGCAGCCTGGGCGGCGGACAGGGAAAAAATCAGCCCCAGCATTTT. It codes for CASSLGGGQGKNQPQHF. The rearrangement joins TRBV7-9 to TRBJ1-5; 8 positions match TRBD1. V shed 5 bases, J shed 4 bases, and the junction held 13 bases outside the gene matches. Germline-derived CDR1 and CDR2 are SEHNR and FQNEAQ (reference sequence). This CDR3 is built from 17 residues.

The rearrangement links TRBV2 to TRBJ1-2, with no clear D. Germline lookup yields CDR1 SNHLY and CDR2 FYNNEI. Between the trimmed V and J ends, which lost 1 base and 7 bases, there was a span of 19 bases. This CDR3 comprises 16 residues. The CDR3 bases are TGTGCCAGCAGTGAAGGAGCGGGCTCCTACAGAGGTGGCTACACCTTC. This translates into CASSEGAGSYRGGYTF.

The gene calls are TRBV19 and TRBJ2-3; TRBD1 matches at 7 bases. Germline values: CDR1 LNHDA, CDR2 SQIVND (reference sequence). V dropped 5 bases and J dropped 8; count of bases not matched to a gene: 7. This CDR3 comprises 13 residues. CDR3 amino acids: CASSLDRESTQYF. Written as DNA, the CDR3 is TGTGCCAGTAGTCTCGACAGGGAGTCTACGCAGTATTTT.

This clone appeared once. The chain combines TRBV7-6 with TRBJ2-1, with 9 positions matching TRBD2. Germline V gene sequence: CDR1 SGHVS, CDR2 FNYEAQ. The V segment lost 3 bases and the J segment 8 bases; nucleotides outside the gene matches: 14. This CDR3 region has 17 residues. The CDR3 DNA sequence: TGTGCCAGCAGCTTTTCGGAGGAGATAGCGGGAGTACATGAGCAGTTCTTC. Protein product: CASSFSEEIAGVHEQFF.

V gene TRBV30 combines with J gene TRBJ2-3, with 7 positions matching TRBD2. CDR1 is GTSNPN, CDR2 SVGIG, per germline (reference sequence). The CDR3 is made up of 15 amino acids. Trimming removed 2 bases from V and 5 bases from J; junction bases left unmatched: 10. The DNA for the CDR3 is TGTGCCTGGAGTAAACTAGCGCCACAGCGAGATACGCAGTATTTT. This gives the protein CAWSKLAPQRDTQYF.

This clone appeared a single time. V usage is TRBV9 and J usage is TRBJ1-5, with 9 positions matching TRBD1. V dropped 0 bases and J dropped 6; count of bases not matched to a gene: 1. CDR1 and CDR2 (germline): SGDLS, YYNGEE. The CDR3 has 14 amino acids. CDR3 residues: CASSVGTGVQPQHF. The DNA of the CDR3 is TGTGCCAGCAGCGTAGGGACAGGGGTTCAGCCCCAGCATTTT. Looking up the rest from reference TRBV9 and TRBJ1-5 gives the full variable domain: DSGVTQTPKHLITATGQRVTLRCSPRSGDLSVYWYQQSLDQGLQFLIQYYNGEERAKGNILERFSAQQFPDLHSELNLSSLELGDSALYFCASSVGTGVQPQHFGDGTRLSIL.

This sequence joins TRBV6-5 and TRBJ1-1; 7 positions match TRBD1. There are 13 residues in the CDR3. After removal of 6 bases from V and 7 bases from J, the junction contained 8 bases not matched to a gene. Germline CDR1 and CDR2: MNHEY and SVGAGI. The DNA for the CDR3 is TGTGCCAGCAGCCGTACAGGGGAGATTGAAGCTTTCTTT. This encodes CASSRTGEIEAFF.

The rearrangement joins TRBV9 to TRBJ1-5, with D hard to call. This CDR3 is 14 amino acids long. Germline lookup yields CDR1 SGDLS and CDR2 YYNGEE. The V end lost 0 bases, the J end lost 2 bases, and 6 bases lay between the germline ends. CDR3 DNA sequence: TGTGCCAGCAGCGTAGGTACAGGCAATCAGCCCCAGCATTTT. Translating gives CASSVGTGNQPQHF. The full variable domain, its missing parts supplied by reference TRBV9 and TRBJ1-5, is DSGVTQTPKHLITATGQRVTLRCSPRSGDLSVYWYQQSLDQGLQFLIQYYNGEERAKGNILERFSAQQFPDLHSELNLSSLELGDSALYFCASSVGTGNQPQHFGDGTRLSIL.

The chain links TRBV7-6 to TRBJ2-1, with 9 bases that match TRBD1. This CDR3 contains 15 residues. The trim removed 5 bases at V and 5 bases at J, leaving 7 bases unmatched. Germline V gene sequence: CDR1 SGHVS, CDR2 FNYEAQ. The CDR3 sequence: CASSLRTGANNEQFF. The CDR3 DNA is TGTGCCAGCAGCCTACGGACAGGGGCGAACAATGAGCAGTTCTTC.

This chain connects TRBV27 to TRBJ2-2; 11 bases are a match to TRBD2. This CDR3 has 18 amino acids. Germline V CDR1 and CDR2: MNHEY, SMNVEV (reference sequence). V lost 4 bases to trimming and J lost 6 bases; unmatched junction nucleotides: 13. The CDR3 reads CASSWDSGGALRAGELFF. In nucleotides, the CDR3 is TGTGCCAGCAGTTGGGATAGCGGGGGGGCACTAAGGGCCGGGGAGCTGTTTTTT.

This clone was seen only a few times. V gene TRBV5-1 combines with J gene TRBJ2-1; the D gene is possibly TRBD1 (6 bases). The length of the CDR3 is 17 residues. The germline gives CDR1 SGHRS, CDR2 YFSETQ. The V end was cut by 1 base, the J end by 8 bases, with 22 bases between. CDR3: CASSLQGLGVVFDEQFF. CDR3 DNA: TGCGCCAGCAGCTTGCAGGGGCTCGGGGTGGTATTCGATGAGCAGTTCTTC.

The genes are TRBV28 and TRBJ2-3, with a weak D call TRBD2 (5 bases). CDR3 length: 13 residues. CDR1 MDHEN and CDR2 SYDVKM come from the germline V gene. Trimming removed 8 bases from V and 4 bases from J, with 13 bases in between. This chain's CDR3 is CASVLEVADTQYF. CDR3 DNA: TGTGCCAGCGTACTAGAGGTGGCAGATACGCAGTATTTT.

CDR3 DNA sequence: TGTGCCAGCAGCTTAGCCGGACTGGGACAGGGTGGGGAGACCCAGTACTTC. It codes for CASSLAGLGQGGETQYF. The chain links TRBV11-2 to TRBJ2-5, with 9 positions matching TRBD1. The germline V gene has CDR1 SGHAT and CDR2 FQNNGV. This CDR3 has 17 residues. The V segment lost 1 base and the J segment 5 bases; nucleotides outside the gene matches: 11.

This clone was observed once. This rearrangement joins TRBV3-1 (or the pseudogene TRBV3-2) to TRBJ2-7; D unclear. CDR1 and CDR2 (germline): LGHDT, YNNKEL (reference sequence). V dropped 8 bases and J dropped 7 bases, with 21 bases sitting between them. This CDR3 region has 14 residues. The CDR3, as DNA: TGTGCCAGCGCACCTTTTGCCGGGTCCGGGGAGCAGTACTTC. It translates to CASAPFAGSGEQYF.

The CDR3 DNA is TGTGCCAGCAGCTTAGCTGGGGGCGGAGAAGAGCAGTACTTC. Protein: CASSLAGGGEEQYF. The chain couples TRBV11-2 to TRBJ2-7; maybe TRBD1 (6 bases). The CDR3 is 14 amino acids. V was cut by 1 base and J by 7 bases, with 14 bases left in between. Germline V CDR1 and CDR2: SGHAT, FQNNGV. Filled out from reference TRBV11-2 and TRBJ2-7, the complete variable domain reads EAGVAQSPRYKIIEKRQSVAFWCNPISGHATLYWYQQILGQGPKLLIQFQNNGVVDDSQLPKDRFSAERLKGVDSTLKIQPAKLEDSAVYLCASSLAGGGEEQYFGPGTRLTVT.

The chain couples TRBV18 to TRBJ2-7; 9 bases agree with TRBD1. In germline, CDR1 is KGHSH, CDR2 LQKENI. The CDR3 extends over 16 amino acids. V was clipped by 3 bases and J by 6 bases; unmatched bases: 12. The CDR3 nucleotides are TGTGCCAGCTCACCGCCCCCGGGACAGGGAATCGTCGAGCAGTACTTC. Its translation: CASSPPPGQGIVEQYF.